Listed here is a single TCR beta chain. Primers included in the PCR were 60 Vbeta and 13 Jbeta primers. Generated by immunoSEQ multiplex PCR, the TCRdb table keeps only in-frame clones and is missing some. This table has a few hundred thousand clones, just over 75% appearing once. The germline V gene encodes CDR1 SEHNR and CDR2 FQNEAQ (reference sequence). This CDR3 spans 13 amino acids. V lost 7 bases and J 7 bases, leaving 16 bases between the germline ends. The data originate from a study of cytomegalovirus exposure and HLA in healthy donors. Sequencing used PBMCs. The TCR comes from a woman aged 60-70 years in good health and CMV-seropositive. The rearrangement uses TRBV7-9 and TRBJ1-1; perhaps TRBD1 as D (6 bases). The CDR3 spells CASTGGQGGEAFF. Written as DNA, the CDR3 is TGTGCCAGCACCGGGGGGCAGGGAGGTGAAGCTTTCTTT.